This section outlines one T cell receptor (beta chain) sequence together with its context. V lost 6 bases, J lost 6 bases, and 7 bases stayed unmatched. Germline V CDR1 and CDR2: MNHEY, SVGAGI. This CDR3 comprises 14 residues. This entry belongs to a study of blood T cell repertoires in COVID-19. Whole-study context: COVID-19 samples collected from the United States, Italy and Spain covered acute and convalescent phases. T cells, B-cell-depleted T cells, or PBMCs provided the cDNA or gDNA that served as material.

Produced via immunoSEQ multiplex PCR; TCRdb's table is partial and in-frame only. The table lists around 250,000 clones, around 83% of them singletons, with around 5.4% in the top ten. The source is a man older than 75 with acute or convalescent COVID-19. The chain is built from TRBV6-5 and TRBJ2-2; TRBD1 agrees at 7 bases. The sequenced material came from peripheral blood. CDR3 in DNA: TGTGCCAGCAGCCGACAGGGTGTGTCCGGGGAGCTGTTTTTT. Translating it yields CASSRQGVSGELFF.